The present T cell receptor (beta chain) was sequenced within a study of control samples from healthy donors and cancer patients. The table came from immunoSEQ multiplex PCR; TCRdb's copy has only in-frame clones and leaves some out. The sample holds fewer than 200,000 clones, around 94% seen once. Germline CDR1 and CDR2: SGHNT and YYREEE (reference sequence). CDR3 length equals 15 residues. Unmatched junction bases numbered 5, after V lost 4 bases and J lost 1 base. This clonotype originated in a man aged 30 to 45 in good health. Sample: blood. The rearrangement joins TRBV5-4 to TRBJ2-5; TRBD1 aligns across 9 bases. The CDR3 DNA follows: TGTGCCAGCAGCCCCGGGACAGGGCCCCAAGAGACCCAGTACTTC. This translates into CASSPGTGPQETQYF.